The 8 T cell receptor beta chains listed next were all sequenced from one sample in a study of blood T cells in healthy people across ages. With a J-beta primer mix and a sample-barcoded 5' primer, a second PCR ran about 6 to 11 cycles. TCRdb reprocessed the 5' RACE reads via MiXCR and lists one record per CDR3 protein. The sample lists around 1,500,000 distinct CDR3 sequences; roughly 40% were seen once. Source material: blood. These receptors were taken from a woman aged 18-30 years in good health.

The chain combines TRBV12-3 or TRBV12-4 with TRBJ2-7; D gene unclear. The CDR3 extends over 13 amino acids. Trimming took off 2 bases at V and 3 bases at J, with 8 bases between the two ends. The CDR3 protein is CASSLNSNYEQYF. In DNA, the CDR3 is TGTGCCAGCAGTTTAAACAGCAACTACGAGCAGTACTTC.

The chain is built from TRBV28 and TRBJ1-1; possible D gene TRBD1, 5 bases. This CDR3 comprises 16 residues. The V gene's germline CDR1 is MDHEN and CDR2 SYDVKM. V lost 4 bases to trimming and J lost 0 bases, with 15 bases between them. The CDR3 sequence: CASSSPQGRMNTEAFF. CDR3 sequence (DNA): TGTGCCAGCAGTTCTCCCCAGGGTAGGATGAACACTGAAGCTTTCTTT.

V is TRBV11-2 and J is TRBJ2-7; perhaps TRBD2 as D (5 bases). The DNA end is more similar to TRBJ2-5, so the J call may be wrong. Germline CDR1 reads SGHAT; CDR2 reads FQNNGV. CDR3 length: 13 amino acids. The CDR3 region is CASSPGIEETQYF. As DNA, the CDR3 is TGTGCCAGCAGTCCCGGGATCGAAGAGACCCAGTACTTC.

This clonotype was counted between two and nine times. This chain joins TRBV6-4 and TRBJ2-1; 9 positions match TRBD2. This CDR3 has 17 residues. CDR1 MRHNA and CDR2 SNTAGT come from the germline V gene. V trimming: 0 bases; J trimming: 9 bases; junction bases outside the gene matches: 12. DNA for the CDR3: TGTGCCAGCAGTGACTCGAGGCTAGCGGGACTAGGGGGTGAGCAGTTCTTC. This encodes CASSDSRLAGLGGEQFF.

The genes are TRBV5-4 and TRBJ2-1; possibly TRBD2 for D (6 bases). Trimming left V 5 bases short and J 9 bases short, with 9 bases between. Germline CDR1 reads SGHNT; CDR2 reads YYREEE (reference sequence). This CDR3 is built from 11 residues. The CDR3 sequence is CASRRGPEQFF. Written as DNA, the CDR3 is TGTGCCAGCAGGCGGGGCCCTGAGCAGTTCTTC.

This chain connects TRBV6-2 or TRBV6-3 to TRBJ2-2, with D perhaps TRBD1 (5 bases). The CDR3 consists of 13 residues. The V gene's germline CDR1 is MNHEY and CDR2 SVGEGT. Trimming shortened V by 5 bases and J by 7 bases, and 11 bases separated the two germline ends. DNA for the CDR3: TGTGCCAGCAGTCAATTCAGGGACGGGGAGCTGTTTTTT. It specifies CASSQFRDGELFF.

Worth noting for this clonotype: One end of the junction does not line up with germline, which may come from a read error. The rearrangement links TRBV7-3 to TRBJ2-1; maybe TRBD1 (6 bases). The CDR3 runs 15 residues. CDR1 SGHTA and CDR2 FQGTGA come from the germline V gene. This CDR3 reads CAGSPSRGSYNEQFF. In DNA, the CDR3 is TGTGCCGGCAGCCCATCTAGGGGGTCCTACAATGAGCAGTTCTTC.

This clonotype has more than one count but fewer than ten. The chain is built from TRBV3-1 and TRBJ2-1, with D perhaps matching TRBD2 (6 bases). Germline CDR1 is LGHDT and CDR2 is YNNKEL (reference sequence). V was clipped by 0 bases and J by 9 bases, with 12 bases between them. This CDR3 has 14 residues. The CDR3 DNA follows: TGTGCCAGCAGCCAAGATGTGCGGGACGGTGAGCAGTTCTTC. It encodes CASSQDVRDGEQFF.